What follows is one TCR beta chain and its context. This clone was seen ten or more times. Its cognate antigen has yet to be identified. The input lacks base qualities; no much larger clone sits a single base away. Collaborating institutions collected whole blood in K2EDTA tubes following their own protocols. For TCRbeta analysis, collaborators shipped samples as frozen whole blood, isolated PBMCs, or DNA extracted from either of those sample types. The immunoSEQ Assay, a bias-controlled multiplex PCR, was used to amplify TCRbeta CDR3 regions from genomic DNA. On the authors' methods: Within the assay, amplification of reference gene primers was used to estimate how many nucleated cells each sample contained. Sequence reads were collapsed and filtered to measure the absolute abundance of every unique TCRbeta CDR3 rearrangement. Productive Simpson clonality was computed per sample as the square root of Simpson's diversity index over productive rearrangements. The source is immuneACCESS, and TCRdb retained only in-frame sequences with V and J called. Part of the clones is not carried over; for the studies checked, unresolved V genes explain less than half of this, and the remainder is unexplained. V, J and clone size reflect that table, while D and trimming were determined from the DNA. For this sample the table gives more than 200,000 clones, of which roughly 84% were detected only once. In total, the top ten clones hold 4.2% of the sample.

After removal of 4 bases from V and 3 bases from J, the junction retains 0 bases not matched to a gene. The CDR3 goes from the cysteine to the phenylalanine over 15 residues. Only the CDR3 portion is preserved as DNA: 45 bases, with reading frame beginning at the first base. CDR1 and CDR2 are read off the germline V gene as MRHNA and SNTAGT. The record originates from a study of blood T cell repertoires in COVID-19 (TCRdb year 2020). Regarding the research as a whole: Samples covering the acute and convalescent phases of COVID-19 were provided by collaborators in the United States, Italy and Spain. The samples were drawn from two sources: the first 160 participants of the ongoing ImmuneRACE study, and 950 to 1,500 subjects contributed by 6 global collaborators. The repertoires were released in a freely available public database intended as a resource for research on the immune response to SARS-CoV-2. Nearly every sample came with metadata listing a de-identified subject ID, COVID-19 status, age in years and sex. Deeply sampled blood TCRbeta repertoires from subjects exposed to, actively infected with, or recovered from COVID-19 were included in the dataset. Where available, HLA class I and class II types were taken from metadata supplied by the sample provider and were not determined by assay-based typing. The material from the prospective study consisted of cDNA or gDNA derived from T cells, B-cell-depleted T cells, or PBMCs.

The paper as a whole reports these results and caveats: Clinical and demographic metadata were provided uncurated, with the amount varying by source and participant.

Sequenced: peripheral blood. The chain is encoded by TRBV6-4 joined to TRBJ2-2, with 12 central nucleotides matching TRBD2. This clonotype originated in a man aged 55 to 70 with acute or convalescent COVID-19. The bases read TGTGCCAGCAGTGGACTAGCGGGAGACACCGGGGAGCTGTTTTTT. Its amino acids are CASSGLAGDTGELFF.